This paragraph covers one T cell receptor beta chain sequence. This entry comes from a study of shared T cell receptors in the human thymus. V shed 6 bases, J shed 3 bases, and the junction held 5 bases outside the gene matches. The germline V gene has CDR1 KGHSH and CDR2 LQKENI. The CDR3 is made up of 13 amino acids. Produced via immunoSEQ multiplex PCR; TCRdb's table is partial and in-frame only. The profile shows hundreds of thousands of clones, about 87% of them singletons. The same sample was also studied in work on human thymus T cells. This second study notes: Donor material was obtained from healthy Finnish infants undergoing corrective surgery for congenital heart defects. It was from resections taken during corrective heart surgery that the thymus tissue came. Usage of V and J genes appeared biased in thymic and blood repertoires. Related research described thymic repertoires that were highly overlapping among unrelated individuals.

The material sequenced was thymocytes. The genes are TRBV18 and TRBJ2-7; the match to TRBD2 covers 7 bases. The receptor was isolated from a boy in the first two years of life with a congenital heart defect. The CDR3 DNA sequence: TGTGCCAGCTCCCAGCGGGATTTCTACGAGCAGTACTTC. As protein: CASSQRDFYEQYF.